Shown below are 3 T cell receptor beta chains from a single sample sequenced in a study of technical replicates of blood from a handful of donors. Profiled with immunoSEQ multiplex PCR; TCRdb holds only in-frame clones, not every one. The table includes 53,000 or so clones, 86% detected once. Material for sequencing was PBMCs. The receptors were sampled from a human donor in good health. Some clones in this sample may be carry-over from other donors' samples.

The V and J genes are TRBV30 and TRBJ1-1; tentatively, D is TRBD1 (5 bases). The CDR3 runs to 14 residues. V was trimmed by 2 bases and J by 4 bases, leaving 14 bases between them. Germline lookup yields CDR1 GTSNPN and CDR2 SVGIG (reference sequence). The CDR3, as DNA: TGTGCCTGGAGTACCGCCGGGGGAGGCACTGAAGCTTTCTTT. Its translation: CAWSTAGGGTEAFF.

The chain joins TRBV6-5 to TRBJ2-5, with D hard to call. Germline V gene data show CDR1 as MNHEY and CDR2 as SVGAGI. This CDR3 is 13 amino acids long. V was clipped by 2 bases and J by 5 bases, with 9 bases between them. The CDR3: CASSYQYKETQYF. CDR3 sequence (DNA): TGTGCCAGCAGTTACCAATACAAGGAGACCCAGTACTTC.

This sequence joins TRBV5-1 and TRBJ1-4; D is possibly TRBD1 (6 bases). V gave up 4 bases and J gave up 5 bases, with 9 bases separating them. The CDR3 runs 13 residues. The V gene's germline CDR1 is SGHRS and CDR2 YFSETQ. The chain's CDR3 is CASSGGANEKLFF. The CDR3 coding sequence is TGCGCCAGCAGCGGGGGGGCGAATGAAAAACTGTTTTTT.